What follows describes a single TCR beta chain. The antigen remains undetermined. The CDR3 length is 13 residues. Germline V gene lookup returns CDR1 SGHAT and CDR2 FQNNGV. Trimming removed 6 bases at V and 6 bases at J, with 14 bases between. Generated by immunoSEQ multiplex PCR, the TCRdb table keeps only in-frame clones and is missing some. The table has tens of thousands of clones, 85% to 95% seen once; the top ten hold about 0.23%. The data originate from a study of graft-versus-host responses after intestinal transplantation. Study details: Following induction with anti-thymocyte globulin, all recipients were given tacrolimus and steroids for two to three years.

Study-wide points: Association was observed between peak circulating GvH clone levels and early post-transplant HvG declines.

The TCR comes from a human donor who was the organ donor for an intestinal transplant. Material: unstimulated CD8+ T cells sorted from spleen or lymph node cells, obtained before transplant. V is TRBV11-2 and J is TRBJ1-2, with D perhaps TRBD1 (6 bases). The CDR3 bases are TGTGCCAGCAGACAGGGTCGGCTCGATGGCTACACCTTC. Its protein product is CASRQGRLDGYTF.